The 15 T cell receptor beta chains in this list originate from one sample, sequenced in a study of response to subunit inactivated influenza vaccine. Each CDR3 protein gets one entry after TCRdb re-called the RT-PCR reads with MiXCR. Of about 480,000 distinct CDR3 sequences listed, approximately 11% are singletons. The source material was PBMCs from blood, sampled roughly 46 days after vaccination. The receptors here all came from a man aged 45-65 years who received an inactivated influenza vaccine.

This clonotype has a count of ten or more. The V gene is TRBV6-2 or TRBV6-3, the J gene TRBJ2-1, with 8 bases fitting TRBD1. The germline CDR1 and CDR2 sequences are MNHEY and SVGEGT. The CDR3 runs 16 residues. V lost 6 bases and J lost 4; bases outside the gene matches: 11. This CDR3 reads CASRSRPGQVYNEQFF. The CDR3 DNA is TGTGCCAGCAGATCTCGACCGGGACAGGTTTACAATGAGCAGTTCTTC.

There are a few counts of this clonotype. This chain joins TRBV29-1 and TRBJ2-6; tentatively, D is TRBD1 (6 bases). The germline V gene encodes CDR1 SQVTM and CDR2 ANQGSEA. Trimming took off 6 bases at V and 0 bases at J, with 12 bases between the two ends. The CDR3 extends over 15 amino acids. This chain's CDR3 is CSVVTGPSGANVLTF. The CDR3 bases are TGCAGCGTAGTAACAGGGCCCTCTGGGGCCAACGTCCTGACTTTC.

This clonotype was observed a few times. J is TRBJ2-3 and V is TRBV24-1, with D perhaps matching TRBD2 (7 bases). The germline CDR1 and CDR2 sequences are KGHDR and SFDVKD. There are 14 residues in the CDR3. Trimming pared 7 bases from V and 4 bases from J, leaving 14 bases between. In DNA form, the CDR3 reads TGTGCCACCAGCCTGGGGGGGGCGGCAGATACGCAGTATTTT. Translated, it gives CATSLGGAADTQYF.

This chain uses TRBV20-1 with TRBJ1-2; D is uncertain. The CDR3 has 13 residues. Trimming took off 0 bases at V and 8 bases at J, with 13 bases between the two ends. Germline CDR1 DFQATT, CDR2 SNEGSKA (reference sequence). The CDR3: CSARDSTSLGYTF. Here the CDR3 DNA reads TGCAGTGCTAGAGACAGTACTTCCTTAGGCTACACCTTC.

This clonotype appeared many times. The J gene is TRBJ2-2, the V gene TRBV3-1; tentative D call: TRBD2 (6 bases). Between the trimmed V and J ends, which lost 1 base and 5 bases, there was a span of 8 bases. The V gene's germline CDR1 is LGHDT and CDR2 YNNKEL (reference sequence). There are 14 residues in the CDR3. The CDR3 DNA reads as TGTGCCAGCAGCCAAGTTGCGGGGACCGGGGAGCTGTTTTTT. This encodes CASSQVAGTGELFF.

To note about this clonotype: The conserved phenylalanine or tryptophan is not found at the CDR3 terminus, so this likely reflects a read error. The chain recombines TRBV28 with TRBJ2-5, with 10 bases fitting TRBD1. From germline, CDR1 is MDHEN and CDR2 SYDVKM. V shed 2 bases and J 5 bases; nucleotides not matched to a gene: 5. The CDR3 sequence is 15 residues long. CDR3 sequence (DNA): TGTGCCAGCAGTTTACCCGGGACAGGGGTCGAGACCCAGTACCTC. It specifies CASSLPGTGVETQYL.

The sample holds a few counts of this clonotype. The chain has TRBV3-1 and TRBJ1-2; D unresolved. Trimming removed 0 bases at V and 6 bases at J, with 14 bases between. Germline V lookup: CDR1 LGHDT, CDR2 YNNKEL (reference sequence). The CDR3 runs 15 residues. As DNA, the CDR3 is TGTGCCAGCAGCCAAGATTTTCGGCAGCCCGATGGCTACACCTTC. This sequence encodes CASSQDFRQPDGYTF.

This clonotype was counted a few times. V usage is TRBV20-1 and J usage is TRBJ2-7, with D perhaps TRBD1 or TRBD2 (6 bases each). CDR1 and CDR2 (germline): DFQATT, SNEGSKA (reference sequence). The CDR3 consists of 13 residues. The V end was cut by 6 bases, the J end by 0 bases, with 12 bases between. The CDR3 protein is CSAGGHRSYEQYF. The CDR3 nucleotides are TGCAGTGCGGGGGGACACCGCTCCTACGAGCAGTACTTC.

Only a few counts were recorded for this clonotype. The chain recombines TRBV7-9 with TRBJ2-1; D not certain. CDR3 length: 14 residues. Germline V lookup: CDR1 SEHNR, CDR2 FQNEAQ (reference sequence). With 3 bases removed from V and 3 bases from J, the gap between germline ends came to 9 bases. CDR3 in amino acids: CASSFLEYYNEQFF. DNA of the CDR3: TGTGCCAGCAGCTTCCTGGAATACTACAATGAGCAGTTCTTC.

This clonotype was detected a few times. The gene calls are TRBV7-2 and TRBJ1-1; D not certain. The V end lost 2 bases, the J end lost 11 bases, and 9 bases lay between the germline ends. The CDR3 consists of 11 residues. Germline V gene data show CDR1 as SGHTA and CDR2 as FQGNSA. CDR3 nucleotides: TGTGCCAGCAGCTTATGGGCGGAGGCTTTCTTT. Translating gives CASSLWAEAFF.

As DNA, the CDR3 is TGTGCCAGCAGTCGGGAGAGGCAAGAGACCCAGTACTTC. Its protein is CASSRERQETQYF. This chain joins TRBV11-2 and TRBJ2-5; possibly TRBD2 for D (6 bases). Trimming removed 6 bases from V and 2 bases from J, with 10 bases in between. Germline V gives CDR1 SGHAT, CDR2 FQNNGV. The CDR3 runs to 13 residues.

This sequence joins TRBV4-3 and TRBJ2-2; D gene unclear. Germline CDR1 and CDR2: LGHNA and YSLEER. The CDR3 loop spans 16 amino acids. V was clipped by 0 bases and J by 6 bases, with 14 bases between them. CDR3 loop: CASSQDFARIPGELFF. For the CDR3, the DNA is TGCGCCAGCAGCCAAGATTTCGCTCGGATTCCCGGGGAGCTGTTTTTT.

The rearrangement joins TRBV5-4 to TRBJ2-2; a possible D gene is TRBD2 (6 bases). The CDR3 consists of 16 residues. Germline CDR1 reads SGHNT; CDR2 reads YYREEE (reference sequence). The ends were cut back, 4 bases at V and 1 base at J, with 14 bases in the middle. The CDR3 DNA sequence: TGTGCCAGCAGCCCGACGGGACTCATGAACACCGGGGAGCTGTTTTTT. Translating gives CASSPTGLMNTGELFF.

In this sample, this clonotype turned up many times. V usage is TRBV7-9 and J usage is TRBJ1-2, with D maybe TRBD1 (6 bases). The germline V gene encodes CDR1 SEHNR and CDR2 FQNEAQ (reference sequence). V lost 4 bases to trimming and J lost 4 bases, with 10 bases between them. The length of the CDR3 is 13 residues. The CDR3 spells CASSSEGGYGYTF. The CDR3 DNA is TGTGCCAGCAGCTCCGAGGGGGGCTATGGCTACACCTTC. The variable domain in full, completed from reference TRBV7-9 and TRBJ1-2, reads DTGVSQNPRHKITKRGQNVTFRCDPISEHNRLYWYRQTLGQGPEFLTYFQNEAQLEKSRLLSDRFSAERPKGSFSTLEIQRTEQGDSAMYLCASSSEGGYGYTFGSGTRLTVV.

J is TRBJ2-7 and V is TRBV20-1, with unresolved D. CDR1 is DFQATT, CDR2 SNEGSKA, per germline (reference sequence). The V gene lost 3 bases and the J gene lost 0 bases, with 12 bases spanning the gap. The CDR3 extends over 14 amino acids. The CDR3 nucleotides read TGCAGTGCTAGTGGGGTTCAAAGCTCCTACGAGCAGTACTTC. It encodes CSASGVQSSYEQYF.